This entry is about one T cell receptor (beta chain). Produced via immunoSEQ multiplex PCR; TCRdb's table is partial and in-frame only. The sample carries 190,000 or so clones, about 83% recorded once. The data stem from a study of blood T cell repertoires in COVID-19. Whole-study context: T cells, B-cell-depleted T cells, or PBMCs supplied cDNA or gDNA.

CDR3 size: 16 residues. Germline-derived CDR1 and CDR2 are LNHDA and SQIVND (reference sequence). Trimming left V 3 bases short and J 6 bases short, with 17 bases between. The sequence was collected from a woman aged 18-30 years who had recovered from COVID-19. Sequencing was done on a sample of peripheral blood. The chain recombines TRBV19 with TRBJ1-4; possibly TRBD1 for D (6 bases). CDR3 DNA sequence: TGTGCCAGTAGTATCTGGGCAGGGGAGGGAGATGAAAAACTGTTTTTT. It is translated as CASSIWAGEGDEKLFF.